This T cell receptor (beta chain) originates from a study of post-analysis software for immune sequencing data. Study-level findings and limits: Several TRBV segments (TRBV5-6, TRBV5-1 and TRBV20-1 among them) occurred more frequently in patients than in controls. Comparison with controls showed significantly lower normalized Chao1 diversity in multiple sclerosis patients. F measure showed strong co-clustering of same-batch samples.

The ends were cut back, 4 bases at V and 5 bases at J, with 11 bases in the middle. CDR3 length equals 13 residues. The germline gives CDR1 MGHDK, CDR2 SYGVNS. This clonotype turned up a few times. Its antigen is unidentified. Unique molecular identifiers were present in the TCR beta cDNA libraries. T cells numbering roughly 0.9 to 10 million yielded cDNA molecules that totaled roughly 0.5 million. TCRdb reanalysed the PCR reads using MiXCR and keeps one entry per CDR3 protein. This sample has roughly 870,000 distinct CDR3 sequences, with roughly 50% found just once. This TCR came from a girl aged 10 to 17 with multiple sclerosis. The V call is TRBV25-1, the J call TRBJ2-5; D is undetermined. Sequenced: blood. The chain's CDR3 is CASSVGNRETQYF. The DNA of the CDR3 is TGTGCCAGCAGTGTAGGGAACCGGGAGACCCAGTACTTC.